This record looks at one T cell receptor (beta chain) sequence and its context. Its antigen is still unknown. The second PCR ran about 6 to 12 cycles with a sample-barcoded 5' primer and J-beta primers. Each CDR3 protein gets one entry after TCRdb re-called the 5' RACE reads with MiXCR. Of just over 1 million distinct CDR3 sequences in the sample, around 43% were seen once. The sample comes from a study of blood T cells in healthy people across ages. Whole-study findings and limits: Getting older went along with TCR beta diversity per million T cells dropping roughly linearly.

CDR3 length equals 13 residues. The germline V and J ends were trimmed by 9 bases and 5 bases, with 17 bases remaining between them. CDR1 and CDR2 (germline): SGHTS, YDEGEE. The sequenced sample was blood. This clonotype originated in an older woman in good health. The J gene is TRBJ1-1, the V gene TRBV5-8; D might be TRBD1 (5 bases). DNA of the CDR3: TGTGCCATGCGGCAGACAGCTAGGACTGAAGCTTTCTTT. This gives the protein CAMRQTARTEAFF.